This T cell receptor (beta chain) was recovered during a study of T cells in tuberculosis. Assay used: immunoSEQ multiplex PCR; TCRdb lists only in-frame clones, some missing. This sample has 25,000 to 35,000 clones; just under 95% occur once, and the top ten carry 7% to 9%. V lost 5 bases and J 2 bases, leaving 10 bases between the germline ends. This CDR3 comprises 15 residues. Germline V gives CDR1 LNHNV, CDR2 YYDKDF (reference sequence). The rearrangement uses TRBV15 and TRBJ1-6; unclear D gene. Sample: PBMCs. The sequence came from a donor aged 10-29 years with latent tuberculosis or without tuberculosis infection. Some clones in this sample may be carry-over from other donors' samples. CDR3 nucleotides: TGTGCCACCAGCGAAGAGATTACCTATAATTCACCCCTCCACTTT. Protein sequence: CATSEEITYNSPLHF. The whole variable domain, remainder taken from reference TRBV15 and TRBJ1-6, is DAMVIQNPRYQVTQFGKPVTLSCSQTLNHNVMYWYQQKSSQAPKLLFHYYDKDFNNEADTPDNFQSRRPNTSFCFLDIRSPGLGDTAMYLCATSEEITYNSPLHFGNGTRLTVT.